These 25 T cell receptor beta chains share one sample of origin, sequenced in a study of shared clonotypes between healthy human individuals. Sequenced by immunoSEQ multiplex PCR; TCRdb stores in-frame clones only, minus some. The data show 2 million to 2.5 million clones, roughly 90% seen once. Sequenced sample: naive CD4+ T cells from PBMCs. Subset of the sample: CD45RA+ positively selected. These receptors all come from a man between 18 and 29 years old in good health. Some clones in this sample may be carry-over from other donors' samples.

The chain combines TRBV28 with TRBJ2-2; D gene unclear. Trimming pared 6 bases from V and 4 bases from J, leaving 9 bases between. Germline CDR1 is MDHEN and CDR2 is SYDVKM. CDR3 length equals 13 residues. The CDR3, as DNA: TGTGCCAGCAGGTGGTATTTCACCGGGGAGCTGTTTTTT. Translation: CASRWYFTGELFF.

This clone was found once. The rearrangement links TRBV5-1 to TRBJ1-1, with D unresolved. Per germline, CDR1 SGHRS and CDR2 YFSETQ. This CDR3 spans 14 amino acids. V was clipped by 6 bases and J by 1 base, with 13 bases between them. The CDR3 nucleotides are TGCGCCAGCATGACCGGGGAAGAGAACACTGAAGCTTTCTTT. Protein product: CASMTGEENTEAFF.

About this clone itself: Additional DNA sequences in this sample encode the identical CDR3. The chain combines TRBV19 with TRBJ2-5; weak D call: TRBD1 (5 bases). CDR1 is LNHDA and CDR2 is SQIVND in the germline V gene (reference sequence). Trimming removed 5 bases at V and 5 bases at J, with 6 bases between. This CDR3 spans 11 amino acids. CDR3 DNA sequence: TGTGCCAGTAGTTCAGGGGAGACCCAGTACTTC. Translating gives CASSSGETQYF.

With respect to this clone: Additional DNA sequences in this sample encode the identical CDR3. The chain combines TRBV27 with TRBJ2-2; D not certain. This CDR3 has 11 amino acids. V was cut by 8 bases and J by 6 bases, with 7 bases left in between. Germline V gene data show CDR1 as MNHEY and CDR2 as SMNVEV (reference sequence). CDR3 residues: CASSESGELFF. DNA of the CDR3: TGTGCCAGCTCCGAGTCCGGGGAGCTGTTTTTT.

J is TRBJ1-1 and V is TRBV19; D not certain. The length of the CDR3 is 13 residues. Germline values: CDR1 LNHDA, CDR2 SQIVND (reference sequence). V shed 0 bases and J shed 10 bases, with 12 bases lying between them. Written as DNA, the CDR3 is TGTGCCAGTAGTATAGAATCTGGGTACGGAGCTTTCTTT. Translation gives CASSIESGYGAFF.

On this clone: One end of the junction does not line up with germline, which may come from a read error. The V and J genes are TRBV28 and TRBJ2-7, with D hard to call. Germline lookup yields CDR1 MDHEN and CDR2 SYDVKM. The CDR3 has 11 residues. The CDR3 loop is CASSLEWQKHF. The CDR3 nucleotides are TGTGCCAGCAGTTTGGAGTGGCAGAAGCACTTC.

The chain uses TRBV5-1 and TRBJ2-7; 9 nucleotides align to TRBD1. The V segment lost 2 bases and the J segment 6 bases; nucleotides outside the gene matches: 9. Germline V gives CDR1 SGHRS, CDR2 YFSETQ. The CDR3 sequence is 15 residues long. CDR3 nucleotide sequence: TGCGCCAGCAGCTTTCCCGGGACAGGGTATGGCGAGCAGTACTTC. Protein product: CASSFPGTGYGEQYF.

The chain recombines TRBV10-2 with TRBJ2-1; TRBD2 matches 13 bases. The CDR3 extends over 15 amino acids. The V gene end was trimmed by 2 bases and the J gene end by 6 bases; junction bases not matched to a gene: 1. CDR1 WSHSY and CDR2 SAAADI come from the germline V gene. This chain's CDR3 is CASSEGLAGANEQFF. In DNA, the CDR3 is TGCGCCAGCAGTGAGGGACTAGCGGGAGCCAATGAGCAGTTCTTC.

The chain links TRBV7-2 to TRBJ2-5; D gene unclear. Germline CDR1 reads SGHTA; CDR2 reads FQGNSA. This CDR3 comprises 13 residues. V lost 4 bases, J lost 0 bases, and 6 bases lay in between. CDR3 residues: CASSSPDQETQYF. In nucleotides, the CDR3 is TGTGCCAGCAGCTCTCCAGACCAAGAGACCCAGTACTTC.

In regard to this clone: Other DNA sequences in the same sample also yield this CDR3. The rearrangement links TRBV11-3 to TRBJ2-5; 7 nucleotides align to TRBD1. The junction had 7 bases not matched to a gene; V was cut back by 1 base and J by 5 bases. Looked up from germline, CDR1 is SGHNT and CDR2 is YENEEA. The CDR3 loop spans 15 amino acids. CDR3 in amino acids: CASSLGGGAQETQYF. The DNA for the CDR3 is TGTGCCAGCAGCTTAGGAGGGGGCGCGCAGGAGACCCAGTACTTC. Full variable domain (rest looked up from reference TRBV11-3 and TRBJ2-5): EAGVVQSPRYKIIEKKQPVAFWCNPISGHNTLYWYLQNLGQGPELLIRYENEEAVDDSQLPKDRFSAERLKGVDSTLKIQPAELGDSAVYLCASSLGGGAQETQYFGPGTRLLVL.

This clone was picked up a small number of times. This CDR3 is also generated by other DNA sequences in the sample. The chain links TRBV18 to TRBJ1-2; D is uncertain. Per germline, CDR1 KGHSH and CDR2 LQKENI. This CDR3 contains 14 residues. The V and J ends lost 0 bases and 2 bases respectively, with 7 bases between them. The CDR3 loop reads CASSPPVSNYGYTF. The CDR3 DNA reads as TGTGCCAGCTCACCACCCGTTAGCAACTATGGCTACACCTTC.

The rearrangement joins TRBV7-2 to TRBJ2-5; D unclear. The V end was cut by 0 bases, the J end by 5 bases, with 7 bases between. Germline V gene lookup returns CDR1 SGHTA and CDR2 FQGNSA. This CDR3 comprises 13 residues. The CDR3 DNA sequence: TGTGCCAGCAGCTTAGCGGGAACTGAGACCCAGTACTTC. Translated: CASSLAGTETQYF.

The chain links TRBV5-1 to TRBJ2-7; D is uncertain. V was trimmed by 3 bases and J by 4 bases, leaving 17 bases between them. The CDR3 sequence is 15 residues long. Germline values: CDR1 SGHRS, CDR2 YFSETQ. CDR3 nucleotide sequence: TGCGCCAGCAGCTCTGGGGTTTACGGCTCGTACGAGCAGTACTTC. This codes for CASSSGVYGSYEQYF.

As to this clone: The sample contains more than one DNA sequence encoding this CDR3. The chain has TRBV18 and TRBJ2-5; 9 bases map to TRBD1. Germline assignment: CDR1 KGHSH and CDR2 LQKENI. This CDR3 has 15 residues. Trimming at V came to 0 bases and at J to 5 bases, leaving 4 bases not matched to a gene. The CDR3: CASSPPGQGGETQYF. The CDR3 nucleotides read TGTGCCAGCTCACCACCGGGACAGGGAGGGGAGACCCAGTACTTC.

This chain links TRBV5-4 with TRBJ1-2; TRBD1 is a possible D gene (6 bases). Deletions cut 1 base from V and 6 bases from J, with 10 bases between. CDR3 size: 13 residues. Germline assignment: CDR1 SGHNT and CDR2 YYREEE (reference sequence). CDR3 protein: CASSLMGANGYTF. The CDR3 coding sequence is TGTGCCAGCAGCTTGATGGGGGCGAATGGCTACACCTTC. The entire variable domain, with the rest obtained from reference TRBV5-4 and TRBJ1-2, is as follows: ETGVTQSPTHLIKTRGQQVTLRCSSQSGHNTVSWYQQALGQGPQFIFQYYREEENGRGNFPPRFSGLQFPNYSSELNVNALELDDSALYLCASSLMGANGYTFGSGTRLTVV.

J is TRBJ1-5 and V is TRBV11-1, with D unresolved. This CDR3 contains 13 residues. Germline CDR1 is SGHAT and CDR2 is FQDESV (reference sequence). V lost 1 base, J lost 5 bases, and 6 bases lay in between. The CDR3 region is CASSLGSDQPQHF. The CDR3 bases are TGTGCCAGCAGCTTAGGGTCGGATCAGCCCCAGCATTTT.

The rearrangement joins TRBV2 to TRBJ2-2, with D possibly matching TRBD2 (6 bases). Per germline, CDR1 SNHLY and CDR2 FYNNEI. V gave up 6 bases and J gave up 1 base, with 9 bases separating them. The CDR3 sequence is 14 residues long. This CDR3 reads CASRREMNTGELFF. The CDR3 DNA sequence: TGTGCCAGCAGACGGGAGATGAACACCGGGGAGCTGTTTTTT.

The chain joins TRBV6-1 to TRBJ1-1, with 8 positions matching TRBD1. Germline lookup yields CDR1 MNHNS and CDR2 SASEGT. The V and J ends lost 7 bases and 1 base, in that order; junction bases with no gene match: 8. This CDR3 has 15 amino acids. CDR3 sequence reads: CASKVLGTGNTEAFF. DNA of the CDR3: TGTGCCAGCAAGGTGTTGGGGACAGGGAACACTGAAGCTTTCTTT.

This clone was seen just once. The CDR3 loop is CASSPLGGSTDTQYF. The CDR3 DNA reads TGTGCCAGCAGCCCCCTCGGCGGGAGCACAGATACGCAGTATTTT. This chain links TRBV7-3 with TRBJ2-3; tentative D call: TRBD2 (5 bases). There are 15 residues in the CDR3. CDR1 and CDR2 (germline): SGHTA, FQGTGA. Trimming took off 5 bases at V and 0 bases at J, with 12 bases between the two ends.

The chain recombines TRBV5-1 with TRBJ1-6; D gene ambiguous. Trimming stripped 2 bases from V and 8 bases from J, with 11 bases between. The CDR3 is 14 residues long. The germline CDR1 and CDR2 sequences are SGHRS and YFSETQ. In DNA, the CDR3 is TGCGCCAGCAGCTTTGGAGGGTCGGATTCACCCCTCCACTTT. Its protein is CASSFGGSDSPLHF. The variable domain in full, with the rest retrieved from reference TRBV5-1 and TRBJ1-6, is KAGVTQTPRYLIKTRGQQVTLSCSPISGHRSVSWYQQTPGQGLQFLFEYFSETQRNKGNFPGRFSGRQFSNSRSEMNVSTLELGDSALYLCASSFGGSDSPLHFGNGTRLTVT.

This chain links TRBV4-1 with TRBJ2-1; D is possibly TRBD2 (6 bases). Germline V gene sequence: CDR1 MGHRA, CDR2 YSYEKL. The CDR3 runs 13 residues. V gave up 0 bases and J gave up 15 bases, with 15 bases separating them. Written as DNA, the CDR3 is TGCGCCAGCAGCCAAGATCCCATCGGGGGACGGTTCTTC. Amino acids: CASSQDPIGGRFF.

This clone came up a few times. The chain links TRBV18 to TRBJ2-1; no firm D call. The V end was cut by 1 base, the J end by 5 bases, with 6 bases between. This CDR3 spans 13 amino acids. The V gene's germline CDR1 is KGHSH and CDR2 LQKENI. The CDR3 bases are TGTGCCAGCTCACCACAAGAGGACAATGAGCAGTTCTTC. It specifies CASSPQEDNEQFF.

The genes are TRBV7-2 and TRBJ1-3; no definite D call. Germline V gene data show CDR1 as SGHTA and CDR2 as FQGNSA. The ends were cut back, 2 bases at V and 12 bases at J, with 17 bases in the middle. This CDR3 comprises 14 residues. The CDR3 loop reads CASSLITAARGIYF. In DNA, the CDR3 is TGTGCCAGCAGCTTAATTACCGCGGCTCGGGGCATATATTTT.

The chain couples TRBV18 to TRBJ2-3; 11 nucleotides match TRBD1. Per germline, CDR1 KGHSH and CDR2 LQKENI. The J segment lost 3 bases and the V segment lost 10 bases, leaving 12 bases of the junction unmatched. The CDR3 is made up of 16 amino acids. Here the CDR3 DNA reads TGTGCCACCACAACCGGACAGGGGGCGACGACAGATACGCAGTATTTT. Translation gives CATTTGQGATTDTQYF. Full variable domain (outside the CDR3, taken from reference TRBV18 and TRBJ2-3): NAGVMQNPRHLVRRRGQEARLRCSPMKGHSHVYWYRQLPEEGLKFMVYLQKENIIDESGMPKERFSAEFPKEGPSILRIQQVVRGDSAAYFCATTTGQGATTDTQYFGPGTRLTVL.

This chain uses TRBV7-2 with TRBJ2-5; the D gene is possibly TRBD1 (5 bases). The germline V and J ends were trimmed by 2 bases and 6 bases, with 7 bases remaining between them. Germline V gene sequence: CDR1 SGHTA, CDR2 FQGNSA. The CDR3 totals 12 residues. The CDR3 sequence: CASSLTGQTQYF. The CDR3 DNA sequence: TGTGCCAGCAGCTTAACAGGACAGACCCAGTACTTC.